Listed below are T cell receptor beta chains from one sample, sequenced in a study of cytotoxic CD8 clonotypes in ibrutinib-treated CLL. The table came from immunoSEQ multiplex PCR; TCRdb's copy has only in-frame clones and leaves some out. The sample has around 200,000 clones; 79% are singletons. This sample comprised PBMCs, obtained after 12 months of ibrutinib treatment. Every receptor here comes from a human donor with chronic lymphocytic leukemia. CDR3s include the opening cysteine and the closing phenylalanine or tryptophan. The D gene is left open where the match is weak. Size tells how often a clone was seen (once, few, many) or the class of an expanded clone, and some rows leave it out.

CDR3aa: CASSFQGTSSGELFF
CDR3nt: TGTGCCAGCAGCTTTCAGGGGACTTCTAGCGGGGAGCTGTTTTTT
v_gene: TRBV7-2
d_gene: NA
j_gene: TRBJ2-2
abundance: NA

CDR3aa: CASSPNRDRGHQPQHF
CDR3nt: TGTGCCAGCAGTCCGAACCGCGACAGGGGGCATCAGCCCCAGCATTTT
v_gene: TRBV27
d_gene: TRBD1
j_gene: TRBJ1-5
abundance: NA

CDR3aa: CAIRLTNEQFF
CDR3nt: TGTGCCATCAGGCTGACCAATGAGCAGTTCTTC
v_gene: TRBV10-3
d_gene: NA
j_gene: TRBJ2-1
abundance: NA

CDR3aa: CAWGQGDTDTQYF
CDR3nt: TGTGCCTGGGGCCAGGGGGACACAGATACGCAGTATTTT
v_gene: TRBV30
d_gene: TRBD1
j_gene: TRBJ2-3
abundance: NA

CDR3aa: CASFRDRNSYEQYF
CDR3nt: TGCGCCAGCTTCCGGGACAGGAACTCCTACGAGCAGTACTTC
v_gene: TRBV5-1
d_gene: TRBD1
j_gene: TRBJ2-7
abundance: NA

CDR3aa: CASSSPGSPLSGNTIYF
CDR3nt: TGTGCCAGCAGCTCTCCTGGATCGCCGCTCTCTGGAAACACCATATATTTT
v_gene: TRBV7-9
d_gene: NA
j_gene: TRBJ1-3
abundance: once

CDR3aa: CASSLRGSGNTIYF
CDR3nt: TGTGCCAGCAGCCTCAGGGGATCTGGAAACACCATATATTTT
v_gene: TRBV5-4
d_gene: NA
j_gene: TRBJ1-3
abundance: once

CDR3aa: CASSPGGLAVARSSYNEQFF
CDR3nt: TGCGCCAGCAGCCCCGGGGGACTAGCGGTAGCCAGGAGCTCCTACAATGAGCAGTTCTTC
v_gene: TRBV4-1
d_gene: TRBD2
j_gene: TRBJ2-1
abundance: NA

CDR3aa: CASSLGQGAGTDTQYF
CDR3nt: TGTGCCAGCAGCTTGGGACAGGGGGCCGGCACAGATACGCAGTATTTT
v_gene: TRBV5-6
d_gene: TRBD1
j_gene: TRBJ2-3
abundance: NA

CDR3aa: CASSYQDRSGYTF
CDR3nt: TGTGCCAGCAGTTATCAGGACAGGTCCGGCTACACCTTC
v_gene: TRBV6-5
d_gene: TRBD1
j_gene: TRBJ1-2
abundance: NA

CDR3aa: CASSKIQGTDTQYF
CDR3nt: TGTGCCAGCAGCAAAATACAGGGAACAGATACGCAGTATTTT
v_gene: TRBV9
d_gene: NA
j_gene: TRBJ2-3
abundance: NA

CDR3aa: CASSRDRGLQETQYF
CDR3nt: TGTGCCAGCAGCCGGGACAGGGGGCTACAAGAGACCCAGTACTTC
v_gene: TRBV5-6
d_gene: TRBD1
j_gene: TRBJ2-5
abundance: few

CDR3aa: CASSLATSSYEQYF
CDR3nt: TGTGCCAGCAGCTTGGCCACCTCCTCCTACGAGCAGTACTTC
v_gene: TRBV5-5
d_gene: NA
j_gene: TRBJ2-7
abundance: NA

CDR3aa: CASSLVDRDRIYGYTF
CDR3nt: TGTGCCAGCAGCTTGGTCGACCGGGACAGGATATATGGCTACACCTTC
v_gene: TRBV5-4
d_gene: TRBD1
j_gene: TRBJ1-2
abundance: NA

CDR3aa: CASSLGWAGGSYEQYF
CDR3nt: TGCGCCAGCAGCTTGGGTTGGGCGGGAGGCTCCTACGAGCAGTACTTC
v_gene: TRBV5-1
d_gene: TRBD2
j_gene: TRBJ2-7
abundance: NA

CDR3aa: CASSLGPRPNQPQHF
CDR3nt: TGTGCCAGCAGCTTGGGACCACGACCCAATCAGCCCCAGCATTTT
v_gene: TRBV13
d_gene: NA
j_gene: TRBJ1-5
abundance: NA

CDR3aa: CASPRGPQETQYF
CDR3nt: TGTGCCAGCCCCAGGGGACCCCAAGAGACCCAGTACTTC
v_gene: TRBV7-3
d_gene: NA
j_gene: TRBJ2-5
abundance: NA